Following are 25 T cell receptor beta chains from one sample sequenced in a study of T cells in Graves' hyperthyroidism and ophthalmopathy (dated by TCRdb to about 2019). Library creation used multiplex PCR. TCRdb names Illumina HiSeq 2000 as the instrument used. TCR beta CDR3 regions were amplified from RNA transcripts. The first round of RT-PCR for the TCR CDR3 was performed with the HTBI primer set and the Qiagen OneStep RT-PCR kit. TCRdb ran its own pipeline on the public reads, namely fastp trimming at Q25 and MiXCR clone calling, and kept in-frame beta chains. Entries are consolidated by CDR3 protein sequence, retaining the most common genes and DNA. The table for this sample lists around 720,000 distinct CDR3 sequences; about a third of them were counted only once. The ten most abundant clones make up around 31% of the sample. The sequencing sample was made of blood. The receptors were sampled from a middle-aged woman with Graves' hyperthyroidism.

This clonotype turned up a few times. This sequence joins TRBV7-2 and TRBJ1-6; D might be TRBD1 (5 bases). This CDR3 spans 13 amino acids. Germline assignment: CDR1 SGHTA and CDR2 FQGNSA. With 4 bases removed from V and 13 bases from J, the gap between germline ends came to 14 bases. The CDR3 nucleotides are TGTGCCAGCAGCTACGGGGCCCTAACCCCCCTCCACTTT. Protein sequence: CASSYGALTPLHF.

V gene TRBV7-9 combines with J gene TRBJ2-5; TRBD2 agrees at 13 bases. Unmatched junction bases numbered 4, after V lost 5 bases and J lost 1 base. Germline V gene sequence: CDR1 SEHNR, CDR2 FQNEAQ (reference sequence). The CDR3 has 16 residues. CDR3 amino acids: CASSHRTSGGQETQYF. The CDR3 bases are TGTGCCAGCAGCCACCGGACTAGCGGGGGCCAAGAGACCCAGTACTTC.

V usage is TRBV10-3 and J usage is TRBJ1-5; a weak D match, TRBD1 (5 bases). Trimming left V 10 bases short and J 6 bases short, with 19 bases between. The CDR3 totals 14 residues. Germline V lookup: CDR1 ENHRY, CDR2 SYGVKD. The chain's CDR3 is CASRAGTASQPQHF. CDR3 sequence (DNA): TGTGCCAGCAGAGCAGGGACGGCTAGTCAGCCCCAGCATTTT.

This clonotype was picked up many times. The chain employs TRBV19 and TRBJ1-1; unclear D gene. The ends were cut back, 9 bases at V and 6 bases at J, with 17 bases in the middle. There are 13 residues in the CDR3. Looked up from germline, CDR1 is LNHDA and CDR2 is SQIVND (reference sequence). CDR3 region: CASRPQDIAEAFF. The CDR3 DNA reads TGTGCCAGCAGACCGCAGGATATCGCTGAAGCTTTCTTT.

Many counts were recorded for this clonotype. The rearrangement joins TRBV13 to TRBJ1-1; D not certain. This CDR3 is 11 amino acids long. V shed 3 bases and J shed 11 bases, with 10 bases lying between them. Germline lookup yields CDR1 PRHDT and CDR2 FYEKMQ (reference sequence). The CDR3 loop is CASSLRDSAFF. In nucleotides, the CDR3 is TGTGCCAGCAGCTTGCGGGATTCGGCTTTCTTT.

The chain is built from TRBV19 and TRBJ1-1, with D possibly matching TRBD1 (6 bases). The CDR3 length is 14 residues. Trimming removed 4 bases at V and 1 base at J, with 10 bases between. Germline CDR1 is LNHDA and CDR2 is SQIVND (reference sequence). The CDR3 nucleotides read TGTGCCAGTAGTACTTTGGACAGGAACACTGAAGCTTTCTTT. Protein product: CASSTLDRNTEAFF.

This clonotype was counted ten times or more. The rearrangement links TRBV5-1 to TRBJ1-6; 7 nucleotides agree with TRBD1. The ends lost 5 bases at V and 6 bases at J; junction bases unmatched: 5. This CDR3 comprises 14 residues. Germline V gene data show CDR1 as SGHRS and CDR2 as YFSETQ. The CDR3, as DNA: TGCGCCAGCAGACCGACAGGGTCTAATTCACCCCTCCACTTT. Translating it yields CASRPTGSNSPLHF.

This clonotype came up a few times. This rearrangement joins TRBV7-8 to TRBJ1-3, with D unresolved. Germline V gene data show CDR1 as SGHVS and CDR2 as FQNEAQ. The CDR3 is 16 amino acids. V was trimmed by 4 bases and J by 0 bases, leaving 13 bases between them. Here the CDR3 reads CASSSQGPLSGNTIYF. In DNA, the CDR3 is TGTGCCAGCAGCTCCCAAGGGCCGCTCTCTGGAAACACCATATATTTT.

There are a few counts of this clonotype. This chain joins TRBV20-1 and TRBJ2-5, with 8 bases that match TRBD2. CDR3 length: 16 residues. After removal of 6 bases from V and 3 bases from J, the junction contained 15 bases not matched to a gene. Germline-derived CDR1 and CDR2 are DFQATT and SNEGSKA (reference sequence). Written as DNA, the CDR3 is TGCAGTGCGCGGGCTCCGAGCGGGGGCCGAGAAGAGACCCAGTACTTC. This codes for CSARAPSGGREETQYF.

There are many counts of this clonotype. V and J are TRBV12-3 or TRBV12-4 and TRBJ1-6; TRBD1 matches 10 bases. V was clipped by 5 bases and J by 10 bases; unmatched bases: 14. The CDR3 is made up of 17 amino acids. This chain's CDR3 is CASSQRFGTGEGSPLHF. Here the CDR3 DNA reads TGTGCCAGCAGTCAACGGTTCGGGACAGGGGAAGGGTCACCCCTCCACTTT.

This clonotype was recorded once. Given a much more abundant clone one base away, this may be a read error. The chain links TRBV7-6 to TRBJ1-3, with D possibly TRBD1 on 5 matching bases. The CDR3 is made up of 15 amino acids. Germline values: CDR1 SGHVS, CDR2 FNYEAQ. CDR3: CASSYLQGSGNTLYF. The CDR3 coding sequence is TGTGCCAGCAGCTACCTCCAGGGATCAGGAAACACCCTATATTTT.

The CDR3 DNA is TGCAGTGCTAGCCCGGGGGCTCACGGGGAGCTGTTTTTT. Amino acids: CSASPGAHGELFF. The chain uses TRBV20-1 and TRBJ2-2; D possibly matches TRBD1 or TRBD2 (6 bases each). The CDR3 extends over 13 amino acids. CDR1 and CDR2 from the germline V gene are DFQATT and SNEGSKA (reference sequence). Trimming stripped 3 bases from V and 7 bases from J, with 12 bases between.

In its sample, this clonotype was seen many times. This sequence joins TRBV24-1 and TRBJ2-7; D tentatively fits TRBD1 or TRBD2 (7 bases each). Trimming removed 6 bases from V and 0 bases from J, with 20 bases in between. The CDR3 extends over 17 amino acids. CDR1 is KGHDR, CDR2 SFDVKD, per germline. The CDR3 is CATSTGPTGRDSYEQYF. The DNA for the CDR3 is TGTGCCACCAGTACGGGACCGACAGGGAGGGACTCCTACGAGCAGTACTTC.

Comments on this clonotype: As the CDR3 is not closed by the conserved phenylalanine or tryptophan, this likely results from a read error. No DNA is shown, since the ends of the CDR3 on it are uncertain; the CDR3 is the one TCRdb lists. V is TRBV7-6 and J is TRBJ1-4; the table's D call TRBD1 went unverified against the DNA. The CDR3 is 8 residues long, counting both termini. Germline-derived CDR1 and CDR2 are SGHVS and FNYEAQ. This CDR3 reads CASSLARV.

This clonotype has just a few counts. This sequence joins TRBV12-3 or TRBV12-4 and TRBJ1-2; TRBD1 aligns across 7 bases. V trimming: 6 bases; J trimming: 6 bases; junction bases outside the gene matches: 7. The CDR3 has 13 residues. CDR3 in DNA: TGTGCCAGCAGCCCGAATGGACAGGATGGCTACACCTTC. It is translated as CASSPNGQDGYTF.

This clonotype was detected many times. This chain uses TRBV10-3 with TRBJ1-1; D is unresolved. V shed 3 bases and J shed 1 base, with 9 bases lying between them. CDR1 and CDR2 from the germline V gene are ENHRY and SYGVKD. This CDR3 spans 14 amino acids. CDR3 sequence reads: CAISDGKKNTEAFF. The CDR3, as DNA: TGTGCCATCAGTGACGGAAAGAAGAACACTGAAGCTTTCTTT.

This clonotype was seen many times. The CDR3 spells CASSLELAGNTIYF. The CDR3 DNA follows: TGTGCCAGCAGCTTAGAACTCGCTGGAAACACCATATATTTT. The rearrangement joins TRBV7-6 to TRBJ1-3, with D unresolved. This CDR3 comprises 14 residues. Trimming took off 1 base at V and 2 bases at J, with 6 bases between the two ends. The germline gives CDR1 SGHVS, CDR2 FNYEAQ.

V is TRBV25-1 and J is TRBJ1-5, with 8 bases aligning to TRBD1. Per germline, CDR1 MGHDK and CDR2 SYGVNS. V was pared by 5 bases and J by 6 bases, with 9 bases of the junction left unmatched. The CDR3 loop spans 15 amino acids. CDR3 sequence: CASSSRGQGTQPQHF. The CDR3 DNA reads TGTGCCAGCAGTAGCAGAGGACAGGGCACTCAGCCCCAGCATTTT.

There are many counts of this clonotype. The rearrangement links TRBV2 to TRBJ1-4; no definite D call. The V gene's germline CDR1 is SNHLY and CDR2 FYNNEI. Trimming took off 7 bases at V and 8 bases at J, with 17 bases between the two ends. CDR3 length: 14 amino acids. The CDR3 here is CASTKTRLREKLFF. CDR3 DNA: TGTGCCAGCACTAAAACTAGGTTGAGGGAAAAACTGTTTTTT.

Comments on this clonotype: A much larger clone is a single base away; this may be a read error. The rearrangement uses TRBV11-1 and TRBJ1-3; no clear D gene. The CDR3 consists of 15 residues. Trimming shortened V by 4 bases and J by 4 bases, and 14 bases separated the two germline ends. CDR1 SGHAT and CDR2 FQDESV come from the germline V gene (reference sequence). The CDR3 DNA follows: TGTGCCAGCAGCTCAGGACCCGCCGGCGGAAACACCATATATTTT. It specifies CASSSGPAGGNTIYF.

This clonotype was seen ten or more times. This sequence joins TRBV13 and TRBJ1-6, with 9 bases fitting TRBD1. With 6 bases clipped from V and 9 bases from J, the junction kept 3 bases outside the gene matches. Germline V gives CDR1 PRHDT, CDR2 FYEKMQ (reference sequence). The CDR3 extends over 13 amino acids. Written as DNA, the CDR3 is TGTGCCAGCAGGGACAGGGGTGTTTCACCCCTCCACTTT. Protein sequence: CASRDRGVSPLHF.

The CDR3 DNA follows: TGTGCCAGCAGTGGGGACTGGAACGAGCAGTACTTC. This encodes CASSGDWNEQYF. The chain uses TRBV2 and TRBJ2-7, with D maybe TRBD2 (6 bases). Trimming cost V 4 bases and J 5 bases, with 9 bases left between them. CDR3 length: 12 residues. Germline values: CDR1 SNHLY, CDR2 FYNNEI.

Many counts were recorded for this clonotype. The V gene is TRBV29-1, the J gene TRBJ1-2; D gene unclear. The CDR3 is 11 amino acids. V lost 7 bases, J lost 3 bases, and 9 bases lay in between. In germline, CDR1 is SQVTM, CDR2 ANQGSEA. The CDR3 DNA follows: TGCAGCGCTGTGGCCGACTATGGCTACACCTTC. Its translation: CSAVADYGYTF.

In this sample, this clonotype turned up many times. The rearrangement joins TRBV5-1 to TRBJ1-2; 11 bases line up with TRBD1. CDR1 is SGHRS and CDR2 is YFSETQ in the germline V gene. J lost 1 base, V lost 4 bases, and 0 bases had no gene match. This CDR3 is 14 amino acids long. CDR3 sequence: CASSGTGGNYGYTF. CDR3 DNA sequence: TGCGCCAGCAGCGGGACAGGGGGTAACTATGGCTACACCTTC.

This clonotype was seen a handful of times. V is TRBV10-2 and J is TRBJ2-1; TRBD1 matches at 9 bases. V lost 3 bases and J lost 9; bases outside the gene matches: 3. The CDR3 sequence is 13 residues long. Germline V lookup: CDR1 WSHSY, CDR2 SAAADI. CDR3 nucleotide sequence: TGCGCCAGCAGTGACCGGACAGGGGTTGAGCAGTTCTTC. Its translation: CASSDRTGVEQFF.